A single sample is the source of the 20 T cell receptor beta chains below, sequenced in a study of beta chain features in type 1 diabetes. Of the isolated RNA, all was reverse transcribed, and so the sequenced material was expressed TCRB transcripts. Data came from immunoSEQ multiplex PCR; TCRdb stores just in-frame clones and leaves some out. In the table there are some 100,000 clones, 40% of which are singletons. Sequenced sample: stem cell memory CD4+ T cells from blood. The receptors come from a woman between 18 and 29 years old in good health.

This clone was seen a handful of times. The chain joins TRBV18 to TRBJ2-7, with 10 bases identical to TRBD1. Trimming cost V 3 bases and J 2 bases; bases outside gene matches: 4. This CDR3 spans 15 amino acids. Per the germline V gene, CDR1 is KGHSH and CDR2 is LQKENI. CDR3 protein: CASSPGTGDTYEQYF. The CDR3 region has the DNA TGTGCCAGCTCACCTGGGACAGGGGATACCTACGAGCAGTACTTC.

The rearrangement links TRBV19 to TRBJ2-7, with D possibly TRBD1 on 6 matching bases. The germline CDR1 and CDR2 sequences are LNHDA and SQIVND (reference sequence). V was shortened by 3 bases and J by 2 bases, with 8 bases between the two germline ends. This CDR3 is 13 amino acids long. CDR3 sequence: CASSIPGAYEQYF. The CDR3 DNA reads TGTGCCAGTAGTATCCCAGGGGCCTACGAGCAGTACTTC.

V and J are TRBV19 and TRBJ2-7; D might be TRBD1 (9 bases). V was trimmed by 9 bases and J by 4 bases, leaving 22 bases between them. The length of the CDR3 is 15 residues. Germline V lookup: CDR1 LNHDA, CDR2 SQIVND (reference sequence). The CDR3 protein is CASARGGQGNYEQYF. The CDR3 DNA sequence: TGTGCCAGCGCTCGGGGGGGACAGGGAAATTACGAGCAGTACTTC.

The chain links TRBV5-1 to TRBJ2-1; D not certain. The CDR3 spans 11 residues. Germline assignment: CDR1 SGHRS and CDR2 YFSETQ. V was shortened by 4 bases and J by 9 bases, with 8 bases between the two germline ends. The CDR3 protein is CASSRTGEQFF. The CDR3 DNA reads TGCGCCAGCAGCCGCACTGGTGAGCAGTTCTTC.

The V gene is TRBV18, the J gene TRBJ2-5; perhaps TRBD1 as D (6 bases). This CDR3 contains 16 residues. V lost 6 bases and J 2 bases, leaving 19 bases between the germline ends. Germline V gene data show CDR1 as KGHSH and CDR2 as LQKENI. DNA of the CDR3: TGTGCCAGCTCCCGGAGACAGGATTGGGGTCAAGAGACCCAGTACTTC. Residues: CASSRRQDWGQETQYF.

The chain joins TRBV4-1 to TRBJ2-2; D call uncertain. Trimming removed 1 base from V and 4 bases from J, with 13 bases in between. The CDR3 is 16 amino acids. Germline V lookup: CDR1 MGHRA, CDR2 YSYEKL. CDR3 bases: TGCGCCAGCAGCCAAGCATCCTTCCTAATCACCGGGGAGCTGTTTTTT. Translating gives CASSQASFLITGELFF.

V is TRBV7-9 and J is TRBJ1-4; D ambiguous. V was shortened by 4 bases and J by 8 bases, with 17 bases between the two germline ends. The CDR3 is 15 amino acids. Germline assignment: CDR1 SEHNR and CDR2 FQNEAQ (reference sequence). The CDR3: CASSSRPEVEEKLFF. The CDR3 nucleotides are TGTGCCAGCAGCTCCCGACCGGAGGTCGAGGAAAAACTGTTTTTT.

The chain uses TRBV6-1 and TRBJ2-1; 11 bases are shared with TRBD2. V lost 4 bases and J lost 7; bases outside the gene matches: 3. Germline loops: CDR1 MNHNS, CDR2 SASEGT. The CDR3 consists of 14 residues. The CDR3 region has the DNA TGTGCCAGCAGTGGACTAGCGGGATTGAATGAGCAGTTCTTC. This sequence encodes CASSGLAGLNEQFF.

This clone has only a few counts. The CDR3 nucleotides are TGTGCCAGCAGCTTGCCCCTGGGACAGGGGAACACTGAAGCTTTCTTT. Translated, it gives CASSLPLGQGNTEAFF. The V and J genes are TRBV7-9 and TRBJ1-1; TRBD1 agrees at 9 bases. With 3 bases clipped from V and 1 base from J, the junction kept 6 bases outside the gene matches. Germline V gene data show CDR1 as SEHNR and CDR2 as FQNEAQ (reference sequence). There are 16 residues in the CDR3.

This clone was recorded a few times. The V gene is TRBV5-4, the J gene TRBJ1-2; the D gene is possibly TRBD1 (6 bases). The germline V gene has CDR1 SGHNT and CDR2 YYREEE (reference sequence). This CDR3 contains 13 residues. Trimming stripped 5 bases from V and 4 bases from J, with 12 bases between. The CDR3 region has the DNA TGTGCCAGCAGTCCAGACAGGCCCTATGGCTACACCTTC. This gives the protein CASSPDRPYGYTF.

The chain is built from TRBV2 and TRBJ2-1; the D gene is possibly TRBD2 (5 bases). The V and J ends lost 0 bases and 2 bases respectively, with 17 bases between them. The germline V gene encodes CDR1 SNHLY and CDR2 FYNNEI. The CDR3 totals 18 residues. This CDR3 is CASSEARWGDTPYNEQFF. CDR3 coding DNA: TGTGCCAGCAGTGAAGCGCGGTGGGGAGACACTCCCTACAATGAGCAGTTCTTC.

The chain links TRBV9 to TRBJ2-1; the D is unclear. The V end lost 0 bases, the J end lost 2 bases, and 9 bases lay between the germline ends. The CDR3 extends over 15 amino acids. From germline, CDR1 is SGDLS and CDR2 YYNGEE. In DNA form, the CDR3 reads TGTGCCAGCAGCGTAGACGGAGTGCCCTACAATGAGCAGTTCTTC. This sequence encodes CASSVDGVPYNEQFF.

The V gene is TRBV18, the J gene TRBJ2-2; D unresolved. V lost 6 bases and J lost 0, with 11 bases in between. The length of the CDR3 is 15 residues. The germline CDR1 and CDR2 sequences are KGHSH and LQKENI. The CDR3 sequence: CASSRSTANTGELFF. The CDR3 DNA follows: TGTGCCAGCTCTCGATCCACAGCGAACACCGGGGAGCTGTTTTTT. The full variable domain, completed using reference TRBV18 and TRBJ2-2, is NAGVMQNPRHLVRRRGQEARLRCSPMKGHSHVYWYRQLPEEGLKFMVYLQKENIIDESGMPKERFSAEFPKEGPSILRIQQVVRGDSAAYFCASSRSTANTGELFFGEGSRLTVL.

This clone was detected only a few times. The CDR3 nucleotides read TGTGCCAGTAGGACCCTACAGGGGCTCAATCAGCCCCAGCATTTT. Amino acid sequence: CASRTLQGLNQPQHF. V usage is TRBV19 and J usage is TRBJ1-5, with TRBD1 matching over 7 bases. Germline lookup yields CDR1 LNHDA and CDR2 SQIVND (reference sequence). The CDR3 sequence is 15 residues long. V shed 6 bases, J shed 3 bases, and the junction held 8 bases outside the gene matches.

This clone was counted a few times. DNA of the CDR3: TGTGCCAGCAGCTTGTCTTCTTTCAGCTACGAGCAGTACTTC. This codes for CASSLSSFSYEQYF. J is TRBJ2-7 and V is TRBV5-4, with D uncertain. The CDR3 has 14 residues. Deletions cut 1 base from V and 3 bases from J, with 11 bases between. Germline loops: CDR1 SGHNT, CDR2 YYREEE (reference sequence). The full variable domain, in which reference TRBV5-4 and TRBJ2-7 provide the parts outside the CDR3, is ETGVTQSPTHLIKTRGQQVTLRCSSQSGHNTVSWYQQALGQGPQFIFQYYREEENGRGNFPPRFSGLQFPNYSSELNVNALELDDSALYLCASSLSSFSYEQYFGPGTRLTVT.

The CDR3 spells CASSLRGLGNQPQHF. The CDR3 DNA is TGTGCCAGCAGTTTACGGGGACTGGGAAATCAGCCCCAGCATTTT. This chain links TRBV28 with TRBJ1-5; perhaps TRBD1 as D (5 bases). In germline, CDR1 is MDHEN, CDR2 SYDVKM. The CDR3 sequence is 15 residues long. Deletions cut 2 bases from V and 4 bases from J, with 12 bases between.

CDR3 in DNA: TGTGCCAGCAGTGCGAGGGCCGGGGCCAACGTCCTGACTTTC. This translates into CASSARAGANVLTF. The V gene is TRBV6-5, the J gene TRBJ2-6, with D maybe TRBD2 (5 bases). Germline CDR1 MNHEY, CDR2 SVGAGI. The length of the CDR3 is 14 residues. Trimming cost V 5 bases and J 4 bases, with 9 bases left between them.

This clone was observed a few times. The rearrangement uses TRBV6-5 and TRBJ1-2; tentative D call: TRBD1 (6 bases). The V gene's germline CDR1 is MNHEY and CDR2 SVGAGI. V was cut by 2 bases and J by 4 bases, with 14 bases left in between. The CDR3 is made up of 15 amino acids. The CDR3 DNA reads as TGTGCCAGCAGTTACCCTTCAAGGGGGACCTATGGCTACACCTTC. It codes for CASSYPSRGTYGYTF.

A few counts support this clone. CDR3 coding DNA: TGTGCCAGCTCACCAAGGGGGCTCCAAGAGACCCAGTACTTC. This encodes CASSPRGLQETQYF. The chain links TRBV18 to TRBJ2-5; 7 bases fit TRBD1. The germline gives CDR1 KGHSH, CDR2 LQKENI. The CDR3 is 14 amino acids. With V trimmed by 2 bases and J by 1 base, 1 base remained unmatched.

The genes are TRBV10-2 and TRBJ2-7; 9 bases align to TRBD1. The CDR3 contains 14 residues. Per germline, CDR1 WSHSY and CDR2 SAAADI. The V gene end was trimmed by 5 bases and the J gene end by 6 bases; junction bases not matched to a gene: 8. CDR3 nucleotide sequence: TGCGCCAGCAGTCAAACAGGGGGCCTCGGCGAGCAGTACTTC. Its protein is CASSQTGGLGEQYF.